This TCR beta chain was captured in a study of cytomegalovirus exposure and HLA in healthy donors. Findings of the study overall: There were reportedly fewer N-insertions in an Asian-associated ancestry cluster than the roughly 700-donor mean, in a later analysis. Previously analyzed data showed that most TCR beta V segments were productive at a frequency of about 90% or about 30%.

V trimming: 4 bases; J trimming: 8 bases; junction bases outside the gene matches: 5. Germline V lookup: CDR1 SGHRS, CDR2 YFSETQ. There are 13 residues in the CDR3. In the PCR, 60 Vbeta and 13 Jbeta primers were used. Profiling relied on immunoSEQ multiplex PCR, and the TCRdb table lists in-frame clones only, not all of them. The top ten hold 20% to 30% of the sample, which has some 90,000 clones, around 80% seen once. As regards this clone: Its antigen is unknown.

The clonotype was recovered from a woman aged 50 to 60 in good health and CMV-seropositive. The sample comprised PBMCs. The genes are TRBV5-1 and TRBJ2-1; 8 bases line up with TRBD1. CDR3 protein: CASSETGVYEQFF. The CDR3 DNA reads TGCGCCAGCAGCGAGACAGGGGTTTATGAGCAGTTCTTC. The full variable domain, completed using reference TRBV5-1 and TRBJ2-1, is KAGVTQTPRYLIKTRGQQVTLSCSPISGHRSVSWYQQTPGQGLQFLFEYFSETQRNKGNFPGRFSGRQFSNSRSEMNVSTLELGDSALYLCASSETGVYEQFFGPGTRLTVL.